Each of the 8 T cell receptor beta chains below was sequenced from the same sample in a study of graft-versus-host responses after intestinal transplantation. Clones were sequenced by immunoSEQ multiplex PCR, and TCRdb holds only the in-frame ones, with some missing. The sample has 84,000 or so clones, roughly 84% seen once; the top ten hold around 7.8%. These TCRs' antigens remain unknown. Sequencing was performed on unstimulated CD8+ T cells sorted from spleen or lymph node cells, taken before transplant. These receptors came from a human donor who was the organ donor for an intestinal transplant.

The V and J genes are TRBV5-1 and TRBJ1-1, with 7 bases fitting TRBD1. CDR3 length equals 15 residues. Germline V gene data show CDR1 as SGHRS and CDR2 as YFSETQ. The V segment lost 4 bases and the J segment 0 bases; nucleotides outside the gene matches: 6. The chain's CDR3 is CASSVDRLLNTEAFF. CDR3 nucleotide sequence: TGCGCCAGCAGCGTGGACAGGCTACTGAACACTGAAGCTTTCTTT. Filled out from reference TRBV5-1 and TRBJ1-1, the complete variable domain reads KAGVTQTPRYLIKTRGQQVTLSCSPISGHRSVSWYQQTPGQGLQFLFEYFSETQRNKGNFPGRFSGRQFSNSRSEMNVSTLELGDSALYLCASSVDRLLNTEAFFGQGTRLTVV.

This rearrangement joins TRBV6-5 to TRBJ2-1, with no clear D. The germline gives CDR1 MNHEY, CDR2 SVGAGI. The CDR3 extends over 14 amino acids. Trimming took off 5 bases at V and 5 bases at J, with 13 bases between the two ends. CDR3 residues: CASSPTNTHNEQFF. CDR3 sequence (DNA): TGTGCCAGCAGTCCCACAAACACACACAATGAGCAGTTCTTC.

The chain links TRBV19 to TRBJ1-1, with D uncertain. V was shortened by 1 base and J by 0 bases, with 12 bases between the two germline ends. The germline gives CDR1 LNHDA, CDR2 SQIVND (reference sequence). CDR3 length equals 16 residues. For the CDR3, the DNA is TGTGCCAGTAGTATAGGACCGCTTAGAATGAACACTGAAGCTTTCTTT. Its protein product is CASSIGPLRMNTEAFF.

The gene calls are TRBV4-2 and TRBJ1-2; perhaps TRBD1 as D (5 bases). V lost 0 bases to trimming and J lost 6 bases, with 29 bases between them. Germline assignment: CDR1 LGHNA and CDR2 YNFKEQ. The CDR3 length is 20 residues. The CDR3 reads CASSQDDSDLVFRRHHGYTF. DNA for the CDR3: TGTGCCAGCAGCCAAGACGACAGCGACCTCGTTTTTAGGCGTCACCATGGCTACACCTTC.

The V gene is TRBV27, the J gene TRBJ2-3; D not certain. The V end was cut by 8 bases, the J end by 0 bases, with 9 bases between. The CDR3 is made up of 13 amino acids. Germline CDR1 and CDR2: MNHEY and SMNVEV (reference sequence). The CDR3 loop reads CASGQTSTDTQYF. As DNA, the CDR3 is TGTGCCAGCGGGCAAACTAGCACAGATACGCAGTATTTT.

J is TRBJ2-7 and V is TRBV5-8, with no clear D. This CDR3 is 9 amino acids long. V was trimmed by 6 bases and J by 3 bases, leaving 1 base between them. Per germline, CDR1 SGHTS and CDR2 YDEGEE. The CDR3 here is CASIYEQYF. The CDR3 bases are TGTGCCAGCATCTACGAGCAGTACTTC.

This clone was picked up a small number of times. The chain has TRBV14 and TRBJ2-7; 7 positions agree with TRBD2. V lost 5 bases to trimming and J lost 4 bases; unmatched junction nucleotides: 11. Germline CDR1 reads SGHDN; CDR2 reads FVKESK. This CDR3 contains 15 residues. The CDR3: CASSSRGDGFYEQYF. CDR3 nucleotides: TGTGCCAGCAGCTCCCGGGGGGACGGGTTTTACGAGCAGTACTTC. The full variable domain, in which reference TRBV14 and TRBJ2-7 provide the parts outside the CDR3, is EAGVTQFPSHSVIEKGQTVTLRCDPISGHDNLYWYRRVMGKEIKFLLHFVKESKQDESGMPNNRFLAERTGGTYSTLKVQPAELEDSGVYFCASSSRGDGFYEQYFGPGTRLTVT.

A single count supports this clone. V is TRBV6-4 and J is TRBJ2-2, with 11 bases that match TRBD1. CDR3 length equals 15 residues. Germline values: CDR1 MRHNA, CDR2 SNTAGT. Trimming took 5 bases from V and 3 from J; bases not matched to a gene: 2. CDR3 sequence: CASSPGQGDTGELFF. CDR3 DNA sequence: TGTGCCAGCAGTCCGGGACAGGGGGACACCGGGGAGCTGTTTTTT.